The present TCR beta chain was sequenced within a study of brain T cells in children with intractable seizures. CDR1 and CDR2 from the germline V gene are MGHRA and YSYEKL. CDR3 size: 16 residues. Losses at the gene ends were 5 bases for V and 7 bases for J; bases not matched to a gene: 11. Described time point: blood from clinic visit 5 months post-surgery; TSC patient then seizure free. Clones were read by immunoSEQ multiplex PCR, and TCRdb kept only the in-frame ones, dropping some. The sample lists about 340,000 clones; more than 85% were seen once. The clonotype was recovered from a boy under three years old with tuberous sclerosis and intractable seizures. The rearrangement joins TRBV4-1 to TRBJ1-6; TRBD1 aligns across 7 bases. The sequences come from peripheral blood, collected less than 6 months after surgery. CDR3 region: CASSTPSGTDNSPLHF. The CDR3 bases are TGCGCCAGCAGCACCCCCTCCGGGACAGACAATTCACCCCTCCACTTT.